The 3 T cell receptor beta chains given below trace back to one sample, sequenced in a study of graft-versus-host responses after intestinal transplantation. These receptors have no identified antigens. Using immunoSEQ multiplex PCR, the repertoire was profiled, and TCRdb retains in-frame clones only, with some absent. The data show tens of thousands of clones, just under 95% seen once. The sample in question was unstimulated CD4+ T cells sorted from spleen or lymph node cells, obtained before intestinal transplant. The source is a human donor who received an intestinal transplant.

V gene TRBV21-1 combines with J gene TRBJ1-5; the table's D call, TRBD1, was not checked against the DNA. TRBV21-1 is designated a pseudogene. This CDR3 has 15 amino acids. The CDR3 loop reads CASSKRYQGNQPQHF. The DNA for the CDR3 is TGTGCCAGCAGCAAAAGGTACCAGGGGAATCAGCCCCAGCATTTT.

The rearrangement joins TRBV30 to TRBJ1-5; a weak D match, TRBD1 (5 bases). V lost 2 bases and J lost 9, with 17 bases in between. The CDR3 loop spans 14 amino acids. Looked up from germline, CDR1 is GTSNPN and CDR2 is SVGIG (reference sequence). The CDR3 region is CAWSRPRDRGPQHF. The CDR3 bases are TGTGCCTGGAGTAGACCGCGGGATAGGGGGCCCCAGCATTTT. The whole variable domain, filled in from reference TRBV30 and TRBJ1-5, reads SQTIHQWPATLVQPVGSPLSLECTVEGTSNPNLYWYRQAAGRGLQLLFYSVGIGQISSEVPQNLSASRPQDRQFILSSKKLLLSDSGFYLCAWSRPRDRGPQHFGDGTRLSIL.

The rearrangement links TRBV19 to TRBJ1-5; D unresolved. The CDR3 has 15 amino acids. Per germline, CDR1 LNHDA and CDR2 SQIVND (reference sequence). V lost 4 bases and J lost 11, with 21 bases in between. The CDR3 region is CASSNEGGSTITQHF. The CDR3 region has the DNA TGTGCCAGTAGTAATGAGGGAGGGTCTACTATAACCCAGCATTTT.